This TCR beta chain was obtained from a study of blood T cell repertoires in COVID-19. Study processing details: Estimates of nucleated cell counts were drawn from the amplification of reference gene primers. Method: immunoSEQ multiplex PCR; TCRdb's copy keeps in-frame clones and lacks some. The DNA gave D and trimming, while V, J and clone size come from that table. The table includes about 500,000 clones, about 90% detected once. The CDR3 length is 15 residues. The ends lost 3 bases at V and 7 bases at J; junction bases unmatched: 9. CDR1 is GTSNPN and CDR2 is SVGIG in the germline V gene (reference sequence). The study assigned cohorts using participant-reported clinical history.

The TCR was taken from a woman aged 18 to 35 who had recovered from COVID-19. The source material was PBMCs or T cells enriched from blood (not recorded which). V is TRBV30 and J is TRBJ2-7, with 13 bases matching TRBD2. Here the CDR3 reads CAWSVGLAGESEQYF. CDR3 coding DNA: TGTGCCTGGAGCGTCGGACTAGCGGGGGAAAGTGAGCAGTACTTC.